Presented here are 22 T cell receptor beta chains from one specimen sequenced in a study of radiotherapy plus CTLA-4 blockade in lung cancer (dated by TCRdb to the late 2010s). The library was prepared using the immunoSEQ multiplex PCR assay. TCRdb's version of the immuneACCESS table is confined to in-frame rearrangements and falls short of the full clone set. An unresolved V gene accounts for under half of the shortfall where checked; the remainder is of unknown origin. This sample gives some 43,000 clones in total; approximately 78% of them show up just once. The ten largest make up 3% to 4% of the sample. Sample: peripheral blood, taken from a patient treated with radiotherapy plus ipilimumab. These receptors were collected from a human donor with non-small cell lung cancer who had stable disease on radiotherapy plus ipilimumab.

This clone showed up just a few times. The rearrangement joins TRBV30 to TRBJ2-6, with 12 bases identical to TRBD2. Germline lookup yields CDR1 GTSNPN and CDR2 SVGIG (reference sequence). CDR3 length: 15 residues. The CDR3 loop is CGTSGDLSGANVLTF. CDR3 nucleotides: TGTGGGACTAGCGGGGACCTCTCTGGGGCCAACGTCCTGACTTTC. Full variable domain (rest looked up from reference TRBV30 and TRBJ2-6): SQTIHQWPATLVQPVGSPLSLECTVEGTSNPNLYWYRQAAGRGLQLLFYSVGIGQISSEVPQNLSASRPQDRQFILSSKKLLLSDSGFYLCGTSGDLSGANVLTFGAGSRLTVL.

V usage is TRBV5-8 and J usage is TRBJ2-7, with 9 bases matching TRBD1. Per germline, CDR1 SGHTS and CDR2 YDEGEE. The CDR3 extends over 15 amino acids. The junction had 7 bases not matched to a gene; V was cut back by 4 bases and J by 2 bases. CDR3 region: CASSPSRDRAYEQYF. The CDR3 DNA follows: TGTGCCAGCAGCCCGTCCCGGGACAGGGCCTACGAGCAGTACTTC.

This chain uses TRBV19 with TRBJ2-5; TRBD2 aligns across 7 bases. The CDR3 length is 13 residues. After removal of 6 bases from V and 2 bases from J, the junction contained 3 bases not matched to a gene. Germline V gene data show CDR1 as LNHDA and CDR2 as SQIVND (reference sequence). Here the CDR3 reads CASSPAGQETQYF. CDR3 in DNA: TGTGCCAGTAGCCCAGCGGGGCAAGAGACCCAGTACTTC.

The rearrangement joins TRBV9 to TRBJ2-5, with 13 nucleotides matching TRBD2. The germline V gene has CDR1 SGDLS and CDR2 YYNGEE. With 0 bases clipped from V and 7 bases from J, the junction kept 12 bases outside the gene matches. The CDR3 runs to 18 residues. CDR3 amino acids: CASSVGRKGLAGFGTQYF. DNA for the CDR3: TGTGCCAGCAGCGTAGGACGTAAGGGACTAGCGGGATTTGGGACCCAGTACTTC.

The rearrangement links TRBV11-3 to TRBJ2-7; 10 bases are shared with TRBD2. The CDR3 has 15 residues. Germline V gene sequence: CDR1 SGHNT, CDR2 YENEEA. The junction had 3 bases not matched to a gene; V was cut back by 0 bases and J by 4 bases. The CDR3 spells CASSLEDSGRYEQYF. CDR3 DNA sequence: TGTGCCAGCAGCTTAGAGGATAGCGGGAGGTACGAGCAGTACTTC.

The rearrangement joins TRBV15 to TRBJ2-1; weak D call: TRBD1 (6 bases). Germline CDR1 is LNHNV and CDR2 is YYDKDF (reference sequence). Trimming took off 3 bases at V and 8 bases at J, with 14 bases between the two ends. The CDR3 has 14 residues. The CDR3 region has the DNA TGTGCCACCAGCAGTCCTACAGGGTTCGATGAGCAGTTCTTC. Its translation: CATSSPTGFDEQFF.

This chain links TRBV7-9 with TRBJ2-5, with D possibly TRBD1 on 6 matching bases. Germline V gene lookup returns CDR1 SEHNR and CDR2 FQNEAQ (reference sequence). CDR3 length equals 14 residues. Trimming stripped 5 bases from V and 3 bases from J, with 13 bases between. DNA of the CDR3: TGTGCCAGCAGCCGCATCGACAGGAAAGAGACCCAGTACTTC. Its translation is CASSRIDRKETQYF.

The rearrangement joins TRBV27 to TRBJ2-7, with D perhaps matching TRBD2 (7 bases). The V end lost 6 bases, the J end lost 1 base, and 16 bases lay between the germline ends. From germline, CDR1 is MNHEY and CDR2 SMNVEV (reference sequence). The CDR3 extends over 15 amino acids. CDR3 coding DNA: TGTGCCAGCAGCCACCAAGGGGGGGGGTCCTACGAGCAGTACTTC. Amino acid sequence: CASSHQGGGSYEQYF.

The V call is TRBV18, the J call TRBJ2-5; no firm D call. Trimming removed 0 bases from V and 5 bases from J, with 16 bases in between. The CDR3 sequence is 16 residues long. Germline CDR1 KGHSH, CDR2 LQKENI. Here the CDR3 reads CASSPPRSTLWETQYF. The CDR3 DNA is TGTGCCAGCTCACCACCACGATCTACCCTTTGGGAGACCCAGTACTTC.

The chain has TRBV7-2 and TRBJ2-2; D call uncertain. Trimming left V 1 base short and J 9 bases short, with 24 bases between. Per the germline V gene, CDR1 is SGHTA and CDR2 is FQGNSA. This CDR3 region has 18 residues. The CDR3 coding sequence is TGTGCCAGCAGCTTAGAGGCTTTGATAAGCGATCTCAGATGGGAGCTGTTTTTT. Residues: CASSLEALISDLRWELFF. Full variable domain (rest looked up from reference TRBV7-2 and TRBJ2-2): GAGVSQSPSNKVTEKGKDVELRCDPISGHTALYWYRQSLGQGLEFLIYFQGNSAPDKSGLPSDRFSAERTGGSVSTLTIQRTQQEDSAVYLCASSLEALISDLRWELFFGEGSRLTVL.

The V call is TRBV19, the J call TRBJ2-2; 7 bases align to TRBD1. V lost 9 bases, J lost 2 bases, and 6 bases stayed unmatched. This CDR3 spans 14 amino acids. Looked up from germline, CDR1 is LNHDA and CDR2 is SQIVND (reference sequence). Here the CDR3 reads CASRDRTNTGELFF. The DNA for the CDR3 is TGTGCCAGCCGGGACAGAACTAACACCGGGGAGCTGTTTTTT.

The chain links TRBV7-3 to TRBJ2-3; 8 nucleotides match TRBD1. Germline values: CDR1 SGHTA, CDR2 FQGTGA. This CDR3 has 14 residues. After removal of 5 bases from V and 6 bases from J, the junction contained 7 bases not matched to a gene. This chain's CDR3 is CASSPDRAPDTQYF. The CDR3 DNA reads as TGTGCCAGCAGCCCGGACAGGGCGCCGGATACGCAGTATTTT.

The chain combines TRBV9 with TRBJ2-5; D unclear. V lost 0 bases, J lost 5 bases, and 8 bases lay in between. Germline V gives CDR1 SGDLS, CDR2 YYNGEE. CDR3 size: 13 residues. CDR3 region: CASSVAVVETQYF. CDR3 DNA: TGTGCCAGCAGCGTAGCAGTTGTGGAGACCCAGTACTTC.

The chain joins TRBV30 to TRBJ2-5; 10 positions match TRBD1. The J call is in doubt because the DNA end fits TRBJ2-7 better. CDR1 is GTSNPN, CDR2 SVGIG, per germline (reference sequence). CDR3 length: 12 residues. The CDR3 loop reads CAWSGTGVEQYF. CDR3 DNA: TGTGCCTGGAGCGGGACAGGGGTCGAGCAGTACTTC.

The V and J genes are TRBV4-1 and TRBJ1-4; 9 nucleotides line up with TRBD1. Germline lookup yields CDR1 MGHRA and CDR2 YSYEKL. V lost 1 base, J lost 5 bases, and 5 bases stayed unmatched. The CDR3 is made up of 16 amino acids. The CDR3 DNA follows: TGCGCCAGCAGCCAAGGGAGGACAGGGGTCAATGAAAAACTGTTTTTT. Encoded protein: CASSQGRTGVNEKLFF.

The chain is built from TRBV4-1 and TRBJ2-5; TRBD1 aligns across 10 bases. The end of the DNA aligns better with TRBJ2-7, so the J call may be wrong. Germline V gene sequence: CDR1 MGHRA, CDR2 YSYEKL. The CDR3 is 13 residues long. The CDR3 DNA reads as TGCGCCAGCGGGCGACAGGGGGCAAACGAGCAGTACTTC. Translation: CASGRQGANEQYF.

This clone was seen only a few times. CDR3 in amino acids: CASRLGKGNEQFF. The CDR3 nucleotides read TGTGCAAGTCGCTTAGGGAAGGGGAATGAGCAGTTCTTC. This chain links TRBV12-2 with TRBJ2-1; TRBD1, the table's D call, was not compared with the DNA. TRBV12-2 is given as a pseudogene. The CDR3 is made up of 13 amino acids.

This clone was recorded only once. The rearrangement links TRBV10-2 to TRBJ2-1; D may be TRBD2 (6 bases). V lost 6 bases and J 10 bases, leaving 10 bases between the germline ends. The CDR3 is 11 residues long. Germline V gene data show CDR1 as WSHSY and CDR2 as SAAADI. The CDR3 coding sequence is TGCGCCAGCAGCCCGGGAGAGGAGCAGTTCTTC. Protein sequence: CASSPGEEQFF.

The chain couples TRBV5-1 to TRBJ2-5; 9 positions match TRBD1. With 1 base clipped from V and 2 bases from J, the junction kept 6 bases outside the gene matches. There are 16 residues in the CDR3. Germline V gene data show CDR1 as SGHRS and CDR2 as YFSETQ. The CDR3 here is CASSLSLGTGQETQYF. The CDR3 DNA reads as TGCGCCAGCAGCTTGAGCCTCGGGACAGGGCAAGAGACCCAGTACTTC.

The rearrangement uses TRBV11-2 and TRBJ1-2, with 8 nucleotides matching TRBD1. The germline gives CDR1 SGHAT, CDR2 FQNNGV. This CDR3 has 13 amino acids. V dropped 5 bases and J dropped 8; count of bases not matched to a gene: 7. This chain's CDR3 is CASSPDRAEGYTF. DNA of the CDR3: TGTGCCAGCAGCCCGGACAGGGCTGAGGGCTACACCTTC.

The chain combines TRBV4-2 with TRBJ2-7, with 9 bases matching TRBD2. This CDR3 comprises 18 residues. V was pared by 3 bases and J by 6 bases, with 18 bases of the junction left unmatched. CDR1 is LGHNA, CDR2 YNFKEQ, per germline. The DNA for the CDR3 is TGTGCCAGCAGCCAGTACGGTGTTCTTAGCGGGAGTCCAAGCGAGCAGTACTTC. This codes for CASSQYGVLSGSPSEQYF.

The V and J genes are TRBV4-3 and TRBJ2-7; D is uncertain. Germline CDR1 and CDR2: LGHNA and YSLEER. V was trimmed by 3 bases and J by 2 bases, leaving 5 bases between them. The CDR3 length is 12 residues. The CDR3 sequence is CASSQETYEQYF. DNA of the CDR3: TGCGCCAGCAGCCAGGAGACCTACGAGCAGTACTTC.